Listed below are T cell receptor beta chains from one sample, sequenced in a study of neurological immune-mediated disorders. TCRdb redid the calling of the 5' RACE reads with MiXCR, one entry per CDR3 protein. Of roughly 10,000 distinct CDR3 sequences in the sample, around 21% are singletons; the top ten hold 50%. Source material: CD8+ T cells from blood. These receptors originate from a woman aged 60-75 years with HTLV-1-associated myelopathy (HAM/TSP). CDR3s leave out the opening cysteine and the closing phenylalanine or tryptophan. The order of the fields is V gene, J gene, D gene, CDR3 protein. A D gene is named only where the DNA matches it firmly.

TRBV11-2	TRBJ1-2	NA	ASSLAGANYGYT
TRBV4-1	TRBJ2-6	NA	ASSQDASGANVLT
TRBV6-6	TRBJ2-7	NA	ASSYEDGTYEQY
TRBV20-1	TRBJ2-1	TRBD2	SARLAGEQF
TRBV9	TRBJ2-7	TRBD1	ASSIGQGAIQQY
TRBV5-1	TRBJ2-7	TRBD1	ASSRRGTSYEQY
TRBV6-2/TRBV6-3	TRBJ2-1	TRBD2	ASSESTSGPYNEQF
TRBV25-1	TRBJ1-1	NA	ASSRSANTEAF
TRBV12-3/TRBV12-4	TRBJ2-3	TRBD2	ASSRGGGDTQY
TRBV20-1	TRBJ2-7	NA	SARGSGEYEQY
TRBV20-1	TRBJ2-7	NA	SARDLDHPYEQY
TRBV7-6	TRBJ2-3	NA	ASSLVSGRGTDTQY
TRBV12-3/TRBV12-4	TRBJ2-5	TRBD1	ASLGQGGQETQY
TRBV7-9	TRBJ1-1	TRBD1	AALRDREFEAF
TRBV6-5	TRBJ2-6	TRBD2	ASSYTSGAFSVLT
TRBV7-9	TRBJ1-5	NA	ASSLVGVQPQH
TRBV4-1	TRBJ2-1	NA	ASSQDGANEQF
TRBV20-1	TRBJ1-5	NA	SARGSTALGNQPQH
TRBV20-1	TRBJ2-1	TRBD2	SAGLGGVYLYNEQF
TRBV6-5	TRBJ2-1	NA	ASSLQRGRRNEQF
TRBV5-1	TRBJ1-2	NA	ASSLEVGGADYGYT
TRBV20-1	TRBJ1-1	NA	SARTGLPEAF
TRBV20-1	TRBJ1-5	NA	SAGQPQH
TRBV27	TRBJ1-2	NA	ASSLFPGSNYGYT
TRBV5-1	TRBJ2-1	NA	ASSVSGPDDEQF
TRBV15	TRBJ1-5	NA	ATSRDPNQPQH
TRBV2	TRBJ2-2	NA	ASLGPAGELF
TRBV2	TRBJ2-1	TRBD1	ASSEEGAAEQF
TRBV29-1	TRBJ2-1	NA	SVPGGAANEQF
TRBV5-1	TRBJ2-2	NA	ASSYLYRENTGELF
TRBV27	TRBJ2-3	NA	ASSWGADTQY
TRBV25-1	TRBJ1-1	NA	ASSVGTEAF
TRBV5-1	TRBJ2-7	NA	ASSLDGHTYEQY
TRBV29-1	TRBJ1-2	NA	SVDLRPDGYT
TRBV20-1	TRBJ2-7	NA	SARDGRKEY
TRBV4-2	TRBJ1-1	NA	ASSREGGTEAF
TRBV20-1	TRBJ2-7	TRBD1	SARGLTGGTYEQY
TRBV7-2	TRBJ2-1	NA	ATRGSSWPYNEQF
TRBV5-1	TRBJ2-7	NA	ASSLVFGGGGHEQY
TRBV10-3	TRBJ1-5	TRBD1	AISKDREAQPQH
TRBV20-1	TRBJ2-7	TRBD2	SARVGLGPYEQY
TRBV24-1	TRBJ1-2	NA	ATSDLRGVRVGGYT
TRBV5-1	TRBJ2-1	NA	ASSLVASYNEQF
TRBV4-1	TRBJ2-2	NA	ASSQQGTANTGELF
TRBV4-1	TRBJ2-7	TRBD1	ASSHQVPTGQGFLYEQY
TRBV20-1	TRBJ2-3	TRBD2	SARDLSGAGGLDTQY
TRBV5-4	TRBJ2-2	NA	ASSSRGGTGELF
TRBV7-9	TRBJ2-1	TRBD2	ASSLYRSGAANEQF
TRBV3-1	TRBJ2-1	TRBD2	ASSQLAGGLYNEQF
TRBV3-1	TRBJ2-1	NA	ASSPSIGSSYNEQF
TRBV30	TRBJ1-6	NA	AWSWSGGRSSPLH